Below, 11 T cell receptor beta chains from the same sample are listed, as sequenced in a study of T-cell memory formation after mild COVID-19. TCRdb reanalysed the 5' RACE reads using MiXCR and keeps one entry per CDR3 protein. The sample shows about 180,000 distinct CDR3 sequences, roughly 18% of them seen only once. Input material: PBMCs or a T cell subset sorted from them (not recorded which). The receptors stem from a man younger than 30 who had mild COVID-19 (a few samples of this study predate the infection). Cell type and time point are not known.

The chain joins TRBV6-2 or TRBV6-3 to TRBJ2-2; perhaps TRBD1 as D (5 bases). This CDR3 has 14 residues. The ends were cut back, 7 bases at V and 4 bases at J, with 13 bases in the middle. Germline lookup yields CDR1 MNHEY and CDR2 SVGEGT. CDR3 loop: CASTAQVGTGELFF. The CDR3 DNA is TGTGCCAGCACGGCACAGGTGGGCACCGGGGAGCTGTTTTTT.

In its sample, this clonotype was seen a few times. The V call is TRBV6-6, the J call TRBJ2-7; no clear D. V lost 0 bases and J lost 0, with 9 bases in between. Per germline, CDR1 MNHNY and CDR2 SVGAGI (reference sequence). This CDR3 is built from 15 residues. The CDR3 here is CASSYSNSLSYEQYF. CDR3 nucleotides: TGTGCCAGCAGTTACTCGAACAGTCTCTCCTACGAGCAGTACTTC.

This chain's CDR3 is CASSLSREGYNEQFF. CDR3 nucleotides: TGTGCCAGCAGCTTAAGCAGGGAAGGATACAATGAGCAGTTCTTC. The gene calls are TRBV7-3 and TRBJ2-1; D is possibly TRBD1 (5 bases). CDR1 SGHTA and CDR2 FQGTGA come from the germline V gene. The CDR3 is made up of 15 amino acids. Trimming removed 1 base at V and 4 bases at J, with 11 bases between.

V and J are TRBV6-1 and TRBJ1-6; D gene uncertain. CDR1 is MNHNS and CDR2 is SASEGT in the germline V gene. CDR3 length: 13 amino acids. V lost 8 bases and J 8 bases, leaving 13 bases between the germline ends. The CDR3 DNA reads TGTGCCAGCGGTTGGGGATCCGATTCACCCCTCCACTTT. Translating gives CASGWGSDSPLHF.

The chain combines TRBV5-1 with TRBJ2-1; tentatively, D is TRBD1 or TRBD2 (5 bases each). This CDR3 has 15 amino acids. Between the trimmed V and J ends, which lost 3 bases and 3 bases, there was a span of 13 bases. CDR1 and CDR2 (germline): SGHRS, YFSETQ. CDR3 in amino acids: CASSWKGTLYNEQFF. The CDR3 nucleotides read TGCGCCAGCAGCTGGAAAGGGACCCTCTACAATGAGCAGTTCTTC. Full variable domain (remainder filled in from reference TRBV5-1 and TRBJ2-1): KAGVTQTPRYLIKTRGQQVTLSCSPISGHRSVSWYQQTPGQGLQFLFEYFSETQRNKGNFPGRFSGRQFSNSRSEMNVSTLELGDSALYLCASSWKGTLYNEQFFGPGTRLTVL.

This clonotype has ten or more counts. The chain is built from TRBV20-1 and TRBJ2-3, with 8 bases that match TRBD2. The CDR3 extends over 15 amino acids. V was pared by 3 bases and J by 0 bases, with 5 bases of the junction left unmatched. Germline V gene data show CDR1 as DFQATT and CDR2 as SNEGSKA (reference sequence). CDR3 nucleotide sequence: TGCAGTGCTAGGGACCCGGGGGGGAGCACAGATACGCAGTATTTT. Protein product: CSARDPGGSTDTQYF.

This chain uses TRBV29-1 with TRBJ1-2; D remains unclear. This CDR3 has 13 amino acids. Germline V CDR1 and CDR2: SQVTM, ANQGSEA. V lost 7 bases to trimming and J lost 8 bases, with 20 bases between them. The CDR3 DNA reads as TGCAGCGCCGATCGATGGGGAGTAGAGGGCTACACCTTC. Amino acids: CSADRWGVEGYTF.

Written as DNA, the CDR3 is TGCGCCAGCAGCGAACCGACAGGGGCCGGCGGCTACACCTTC. Protein sequence: CASSEPTGAGGYTF. The chain combines TRBV5-1 with TRBJ1-2; 8 nucleotides agree with TRBD1. Germline V gene lookup returns CDR1 SGHRS and CDR2 YFSETQ. CDR3 length equals 14 residues. The V segment lost 4 bases and the J segment 8 bases; nucleotides outside the gene matches: 10.

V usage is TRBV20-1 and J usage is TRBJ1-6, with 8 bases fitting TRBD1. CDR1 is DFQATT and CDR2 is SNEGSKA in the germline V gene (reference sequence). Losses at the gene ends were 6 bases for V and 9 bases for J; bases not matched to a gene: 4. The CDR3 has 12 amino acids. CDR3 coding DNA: TGCAGTGCAGAAGACAGGGGTTCACCCCTCCACTTT. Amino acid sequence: CSAEDRGSPLHF.

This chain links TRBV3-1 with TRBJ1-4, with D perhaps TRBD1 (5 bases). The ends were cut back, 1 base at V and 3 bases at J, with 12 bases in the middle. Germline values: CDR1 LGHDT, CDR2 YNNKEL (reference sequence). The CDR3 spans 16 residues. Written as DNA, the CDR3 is TGTGCCAGCAGCCAAGGGGACCGTGGCCCTAATGAAAAACTGTTTTTT. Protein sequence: CASSQGDRGPNEKLFF.

CDR3 amino acids: CATRTSGVPDTQYF. CDR3 sequence (DNA): TGTGCCACCCGGACTAGCGGGGTCCCAGATACGCAGTATTTT. V gene TRBV7-2 combines with J gene TRBJ2-3, with TRBD2 identical over 12 bases. J lost 4 bases, V lost 10 bases, and 6 bases had no gene match. Germline CDR1 SGHTA, CDR2 FQGNSA. This CDR3 comprises 14 residues.